Described below is a single TCR beta chain sequence and its context. Its antigen remains unknown. Between the trimmed V and J ends, which lost 8 bases and 5 bases, there was a span of 24 bases. The CDR3 contains 16 residues. Germline V gene sequence: CDR1 SGHTA, CDR2 FQGNSA. The entry originates in a study of glioma-infiltrating T cells. Using RNA template, CDR3s of TCR alpha and beta were amplified with iRepertoire arm-PCR. TCRdb recomputed calls from the multiplex PCR reads with MiXCR, one row per CDR3 protein. The sample includes some 120,000 distinct CDR3 sequences, roughly 24% of them seen just once. Broader study findings: Only very few CDR3 sequences appeared in both tissue and blood.

The V gene is TRBV7-2, the J gene TRBJ2-5, with D tentatively TRBD1 or TRBD2 (7 bases each). Source material: glioma tissue, nonneoplastic brain tissue, or PBMCs (not recorded which). The sequence came from a human donor with low-grade glioma or glioblastoma, undergoing nonglioma brain surgery, or in good health (not recorded which). The CDR3 loop reads CASLMWGGGVGETQYF. The CDR3 DNA sequence: TGTGCCAGCTTGATGTGGGGAGGGGGCGTCGGGGAGACCCAGTACTTC.